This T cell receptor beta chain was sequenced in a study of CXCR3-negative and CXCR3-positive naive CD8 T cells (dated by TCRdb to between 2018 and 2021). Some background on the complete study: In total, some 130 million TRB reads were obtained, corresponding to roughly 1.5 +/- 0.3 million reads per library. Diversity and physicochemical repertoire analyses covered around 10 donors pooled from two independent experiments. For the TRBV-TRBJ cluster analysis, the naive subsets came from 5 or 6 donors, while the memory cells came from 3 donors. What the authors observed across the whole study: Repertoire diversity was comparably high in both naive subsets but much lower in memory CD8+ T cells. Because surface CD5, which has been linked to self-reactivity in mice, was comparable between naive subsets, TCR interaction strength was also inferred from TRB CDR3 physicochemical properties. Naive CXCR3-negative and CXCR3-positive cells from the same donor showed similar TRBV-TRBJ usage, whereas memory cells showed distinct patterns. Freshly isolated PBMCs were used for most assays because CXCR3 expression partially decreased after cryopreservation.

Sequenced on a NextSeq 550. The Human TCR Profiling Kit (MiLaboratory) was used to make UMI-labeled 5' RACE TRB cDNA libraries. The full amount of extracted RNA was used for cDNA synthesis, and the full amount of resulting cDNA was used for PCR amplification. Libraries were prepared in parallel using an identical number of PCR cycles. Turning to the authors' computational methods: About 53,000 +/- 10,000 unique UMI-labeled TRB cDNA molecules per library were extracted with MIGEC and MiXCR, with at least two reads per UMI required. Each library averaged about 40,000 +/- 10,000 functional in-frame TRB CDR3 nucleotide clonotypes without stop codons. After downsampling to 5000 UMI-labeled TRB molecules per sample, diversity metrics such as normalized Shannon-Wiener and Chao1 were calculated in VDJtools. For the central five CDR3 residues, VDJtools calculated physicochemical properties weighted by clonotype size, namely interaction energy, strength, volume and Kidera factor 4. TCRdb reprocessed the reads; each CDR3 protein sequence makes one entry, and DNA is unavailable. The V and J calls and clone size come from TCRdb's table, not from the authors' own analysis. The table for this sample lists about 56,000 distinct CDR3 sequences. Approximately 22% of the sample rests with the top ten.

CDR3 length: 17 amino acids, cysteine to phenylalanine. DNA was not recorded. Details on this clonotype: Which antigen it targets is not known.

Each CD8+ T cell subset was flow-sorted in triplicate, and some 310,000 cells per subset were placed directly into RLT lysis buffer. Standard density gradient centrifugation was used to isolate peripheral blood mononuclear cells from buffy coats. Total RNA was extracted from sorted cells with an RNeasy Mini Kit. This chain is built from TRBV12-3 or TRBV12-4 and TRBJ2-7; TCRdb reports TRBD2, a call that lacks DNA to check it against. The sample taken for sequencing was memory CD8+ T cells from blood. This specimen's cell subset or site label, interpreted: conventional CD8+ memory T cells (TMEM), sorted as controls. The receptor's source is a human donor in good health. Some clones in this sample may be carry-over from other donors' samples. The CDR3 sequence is CASSLARDSKARYEQYF.